These T cell receptor beta chains were read from a single sample in a study of Ad26.COV2.S vaccination and SARS-CoV-2 variants. Produced via immunoSEQ multiplex PCR; TCRdb's table is partial and in-frame only. The sample carries about 410,000 clones, 92% recorded once. The specimen was peripheral blood, collected in a trial of Ad26.COV2.S vaccine versus placebo. The receptors shown here come from a person aged 18-60 years who received the Ad26.COV2.S COVID-19 vaccine or a placebo. Both conserved end residues are part of each CDR3. A D gene is named only where the DNA matches it firmly. Rows give clone size only sometimes, using once, few, many, or a class for an expanded clone.

j_call cdr3_length v_call d_call clone_size cdr3_aa cdr3_nt
TRBJ1-1 14 TRBV6-5 . . CASSYGGRGTEAFF TGTGCCAGCAGTTACGGGGGACGGGGCACTGAAGCTTTCTTT
TRBJ2-3 14 TRBV28 . . CASRTGARTDTQYF TGTGCCAGCAGAACGGGGGCCCGCACAGATACGCAGTATTTT
TRBJ2-7 15 TRBV15 . . CATSRAGALRHEQYF TGTGCCACCAGCAGGGCGGGGGCGCTTAGACACGAGCAGTACTTC
TRBJ2-2 14 TRBV30 . . CAWRIGDNTGELFF TGTGCCTGGAGAATCGGGGATAACACCGGGGAGCTGTTTTTT
TRBJ1-1 15 TRBV7-2 . . CASSPQGPAGENAFF TGTGCCAGCAGCCCCCAAGGGCCCGCGGGGGAAAACGCTTTCTTT
TRBJ2-7 15 TRBV3-1/TRBV3-2 TRBD1 . CASSLQDRVAYEQYF TGTGCCAGCAGCTTACAGGACAGGGTGGCCTACGAGCAGTACTTC
TRBJ2-5 14 TRBV30 TRBD2 . CAWSGGAGKETQYF TGTGCCTGGAGTGGGGGAGCGGGGAAAGAGACCCAGTACTTC
TRBJ2-1 15 TRBV7-7 TRBD2 . CASSLAGGASNQQFF TGTGCCAGCAGCTTAGCCGGGGGGGCGAGCAATCAGCAGTTCTTC
TRBJ2-4 17 TRBV6-1 . . CASSELPWAGNKDIQYF TGTGCCAGCAGTGAGCTACCATGGGCAGGGAATAAGGACATTCAGTACTTC
TRBJ2-3 14 TRBV7-9 . . CASSPVRFTDTQYF TGTGCCAGCAGTCCCGTCAGGTTCACAGATACGCAGTATTTT
TRBJ2-2 17 TRBV3-1/TRBV3-2 . . CASSQVGASANTGELFF TGTGCCAGCAGCCAAGTTGGGGCTAGCGCGAACACCGGGGAGCTGTTTTTT
TRBJ2-1 18 TRBV5-1 TRBD2 few CASSFEFGLAGGIDEQFF TGCGCCAGCAGCTTTGAGTTTGGACTAGCGGGGGGTATCGATGAGCAGTTCTTC
TRBJ2-3 15 TRBV10-1 . . CASSGPTSATDTQYF TGCGCCAGCAGTGGACCGACCTCTGCTACAGATACGCAGTATTTT
TRBJ1-2 14 TRBV7-9 TRBD1 . CASSPRQGLTGYTF TGTGCCAGCAGCCCACGACAGGGTTTAACGGGCTACACCTTC
TRBJ1-6 13 TRBV6-1 . few CASSEGRDSPLHF TGTGCCAGCAGTGAGGGACGGGATTCACCCCTCCACTTT
TRBJ1-5 14 TRBV9 . . CASSVEGGNQPQHF TGTGCCAGCAGCGTAGAGGGGGGCAATCAGCCCCAGCATTTT
TRBJ1-5 16 TRBV6-2/TRBV6-3 . . CASSYHRLGGNQPQHF TGTGCCAGCAGTTACCATCGGCTCGGGGGCAATCAGCCCCAGCATTTT
TRBJ2-3 16 TRBV18 TRBD1 once CASSPPGTGSTDTQYF TGTGCCAGCTCACCACCAGGGACAGGGAGCACAGATACGCAGTATTTT
TRBJ1-4 16 TRBV30 TRBD1 once CAWSVYWDRENEKLFF TGTGCCTGGAGTGTTTACTGGGACAGGGAAAATGAAAAACTGTTTTTT
TRBJ1-4 16 TRBV14 . . CASSFHRGARSEKLFF TGTGCCAGCAGCTTTCACCGGGGGGCAAGGAGTGAAAAACTGTTTTTT
TRBJ2-7 15 TRBV25-1 . . CASSVYREDTSEQYF TGTGCCAGCAGTGTCTATAGGGAAGACACCTCCGAGCAGTACTTC
TRBJ1-2 13 TRBV4-1 . few CASSHSPDYGYTF TGCGCCAGCAGCCACAGCCCAGACTATGGCTACACCTTC
TRBJ2-5 16 TRBV5-1 TRBD2 . CASSLALAGGTETQYF TGCGCCAGCAGCTTGGCATTAGCGGGGGGCACGGAGACCCAGTACTTC
TRBJ1-4 14 TRBV27 . . CASSLAAGTEKLFF TGTGCCAGCAGTTTAGCCGCGGGGACGGAAAAACTGTTTTTT
TRBJ2-5 14 TRBV6-5 . . CASSFQTSGETQYF TGTGCCAGCAGTTTCCAAACCAGCGGAGAGACCCAGTACTTC
TRBJ2-3 14 TRBV9 . . CASSTRPSTDTQYF TGTGCCAGCAGCACCCGGCCTAGCACAGATACGCAGTATTTT
TRBJ2-1 14 TRBV30 . . CAWSVLGVYNEQFF TGTGCCTGGAGTGTACTAGGAGTCTACAATGAGCAGTTCTTC
TRBJ2-1 15 TRBV10-2 . . CASTVQAYSYNEQFF TGCGCCAGCACAGTTCAGGCCTATTCCTACAATGAGCAGTTCTTC
TRBJ2-3 15 TRBV18 TRBD1 once CASSQQGALTDTQYF TGTGCCAGCTCCCAACAGGGGGCGCTTACAGATACGCAGTATTTT
TRBJ1-2 12 TRBV5-5 . . CASSRGGYGYTF TGTGCCAGCAGCCGGGGTGGGTATGGCTACACCTTC
TRBJ2-5 13 TRBV10-2 . . CASSLWRLETQYF TGCGCCAGCAGTTTATGGCGTTTAGAGACCCAGTACTTC
TRBJ1-1 14 TRBV6-5 . . CASSRSRGGLEAFF TGTGCCAGCAGTCGCTCACGGGGGGGGCTAGAAGCTTTCTTT
TRBJ2-5 13 TRBV28 . . CASSRRVLETQYF TGTGCCAGCAGTAGAAGGGTCCTGGAGACCCAGTACTTC
TRBJ1-2 14 TRBV3-1/TRBV3-2 TRBD1 few CASSQDRGLGGYTF TGTGCCAGCAGCCAAGATAGGGGGCTCGGTGGCTACACCTTC
TRBJ2-7 18 TRBV4-3 TRBD2 . CASSQGLLASGGLYEQYF TGCGCCAGCAGCCAAGGGCTATTGGCTAGCGGGGGCCTCTACGAGCAGTACTTC
TRBJ2-5 18 TRBV12-5 TRBD2 . CASGLATTSGGAQETQYF TGTGCTAGTGGTTTGGCGACGACTAGCGGGGGGGCCCAAGAGACCCAGTACTTC
TRBJ2-5 18 TRBV6-2/TRBV6-3 TRBD2 . CASSYLAGGPNFAETQYF TGTGCCAGCAGTTACCTAGCGGGGGGGCCTAATTTCGCGGAGACCCAGTACTTC
TRBJ1-5 13 TRBV30 . . CAWSAQLGQPQHF TGTGCCTGGAGTGCCCAGCTCGGTCAGCCCCAGCATTTT
TRBJ1-1 13 TRBV27 . . CASSLEGVTEAFF TGTGCCAGCAGTCTCGAGGGTGTCACTGAAGCTTTCTTT
TRBJ2-5 12 TRBV30 . . CACTQRWETQYF TGTGCCTGTACTCAAAGATGGGAGACCCAGTACTTC
TRBJ2-7 15 TRBV18 TRBD1 . CASSPIQGASYEQYF TGTGCCAGCTCACCAATACAGGGGGCCTCCTACGAGCAGTACTTC
TRBJ1-2 16 TRBV24-1 TRBD1 . CATSDTRGGGVGGYTF TGTGCCACCAGTGATACCCGCGGAGGGGGCGTTGGTGGCTACACCTTC